The 13 T cell receptor beta chains in this list originate from one sample, sequenced in a study of monozygotic twins with inflammatory bowel disease (dated by TCRdb to the late 2010s). The protocol used for the library was 5' RACE. The listed sequencing device is Illumina HiSeq 2500. Reprocessed by TCRdb, the reads give a single entry per CDR3 protein sequence, without DNA. The sample table on file contains 350,000 to 400,000 distinct CDR3 sequences. 2.6% of the sample is taken by the ten largest. Source material: blood. The receptor source for this set is a human donor with ulcerative colitis or Crohn's disease, or a healthy co-twin of an affected twin (not recorded which).

The chain uses TRBV7-3 and TRBJ2-2; TCRdb proposes TRBD1, but this gene call is untestable without DNA. This CDR3 region has 15 residues. Germline CDR1 is SGHTA and CDR2 is FQGTGA. The CDR3: CASSFRGRGTGELFF.

The chain recombines TRBV27 with TRBJ2-4; TCRdb reports TRBD2, a call that lacks DNA to check it against. This CDR3 contains 17 residues. CDR1 and CDR2 from the germline V gene are MNHEY and SMNVEV (reference sequence). The CDR3 is CASSRWNLAGVKNIQYF.

The chain combines TRBV9 with TRBJ2-3; TCRdb outputs TRBD1, but without DNA this stays unchecked. Germline CDR1 is SGDLS and CDR2 is YYNGEE. The CDR3 spans 16 residues. Here the CDR3 reads CASSAEYPPTEDTQYF. Full variable domain (remainder filled in from reference TRBV9 and TRBJ2-3): DSGVTQTPKHLITATGQRVTLRCSPRSGDLSVYWYQQSLDQGLQFLIQYYNGEERAKGNILERFSAQQFPDLHSELNLSSLELGDSALYFCASSAEYPPTEDTQYFGPGTRLTVL.

This sequence joins TRBV6-1 and TRBJ1-1; TCRdb proposes TRBD1, but this gene call is untestable without DNA. CDR3 length: 15 residues. The germline CDR1 and CDR2 sequences are MNHNS and SASEGT. CDR3 loop: CASRHTTGIYTEAFF.

The chain carries TRBV5-5 and TRBJ1-2. Germline V gives CDR1 SGHKS, CDR2 YYEKEE (reference sequence). CDR3 size: 16 residues. This CDR3 reads CASSLAKTALNYGYTF.

The genes are TRBV6-1 and TRBJ1-2. The CDR3 contains 15 residues. Per the germline V gene, CDR1 is MNHNS and CDR2 is SASEGT. CDR3 in amino acids: CASRIVAGPLYGYTF.

V and J are TRBV20-1 and TRBJ2-7; TCRdb's D call, TRBD1, is unchecked because there is no DNA. Germline assignment: CDR1 DFQATT and CDR2 SNEGSKA (reference sequence). The CDR3 runs to 13 residues. The CDR3 spells CSARDRGFYEQYF.

The V and J genes are TRBV4-3 and TRBJ2-1; TCRdb picks TRBD2, but there is no DNA to check that call. CDR1 is LGHNA, CDR2 YSLEER, per germline. This CDR3 region has 16 residues. The CDR3 spells CASSQALRGAYNEQFF.

The J gene is TRBJ2-1, the V gene TRBV18; TCRdb lists TRBD1, though no DNA is available to test this call. CDR1 is KGHSH and CDR2 is LQKENI in the germline V gene. The CDR3 loop spans 15 amino acids. CDR3 sequence reads: CASSLGQGAMNEQFF.

This chain connects TRBV6-2 or TRBV6-3 to TRBJ2-3; TCRdb names TRBD1, which stays unverified in the absence of DNA. Germline CDR1 is MNHEY and CDR2 is SVGEGT. CDR3 size: 15 residues. The CDR3 spells CASSSYDRVVDTQYF.

The J gene is TRBJ2-5, the V gene TRBV5-8; as DNA is missing, the TRBD1 call by TCRdb cannot be tested. Germline values: CDR1 SGHTS, CDR2 YDEGEE. The CDR3 sequence is 16 residues long. The chain's CDR3 is CASSPGTGNFQETQYF.

This sequence joins TRBV30 and TRBJ2-7. The germline CDR1 and CDR2 sequences are GTSNPN and SVGIG (reference sequence). The CDR3 length is 12 residues. CDR3 sequence: CAWNAGSYEQYF.

The chain has TRBV19 and TRBJ2-6; the TRBD1 assignment by TCRdb is unverifiable without DNA. CDR1 and CDR2 (germline): LNHDA, SQIVND (reference sequence). The CDR3 is 16 amino acids. CDR3 sequence: CATRDRRDSGANVLTF.